This T cell receptor (beta chain) was obtained from a study of CD8 T cells in Susac syndrome. Remarks on this clonotype: What it binds is unknown.

TCR beta was sequenced from blood CD8+ and CD4+ T cells. Negative isolation was applied to CD8+ and CD4+ T cells, and FACS enrichment was applied to TEMRA cells. Study-wide findings and caveats: Regarding the TCR sequencing and HLA analysis, the study admitted that a relatively small number of individuals were involved.

Reverse transcription of 0.5 to 1 ug RNA was performed with random hexamers. immunoSEQ multiplex PCR amplified TCR beta CDR3 across 54 Vbeta, 13 Jbeta. MiXCR, applied by TCRdb to the immunoSEQ multiplex PCR reads, yields one record per CDR3 protein. The sample has roughly 150,000 distinct CDR3 sequences, just under 97% seen once. The CDR3 contains 14 residues. Germline lookup yields CDR1 SGHNT and CDR2 YYREEE (reference sequence). The germline V and J ends were trimmed by 4 bases and 0 bases, with 10 bases remaining between them. The sample was CD8+ T cells from PBMCs. The rearrangement joins TRBV5-4 to TRBJ1-2; D is possibly TRBD1 (5 bases). This TCR was recovered from a human donor with multiple sclerosis. The CDR3 loop reads CASSPGGTNYGYTF. The DNA for the CDR3 is TGTGCCAGCAGCCCCGGGGGAACTAACTATGGCTACACCTTC.